Listed here are 5 T cell receptor beta chains from one sample, sequenced in a study of blood T cell repertoires in COVID-19. Clones were sequenced by immunoSEQ multiplex PCR, and TCRdb holds only the in-frame ones, with some missing. The sample shows some 89,000 clones, about nine tenths of them seen only once. The material sequenced was peripheral blood. The receptor source for this set is a man in his sixties with acute or convalescent COVID-19.

The sample holds one count of this clone. J is TRBJ1-2 and V is TRBV7-9; maybe TRBD1 (5 bases). Trimming took off 3 bases at V and 8 bases at J, with 13 bases between the two ends. This CDR3 is 13 amino acids long. CDR1 and CDR2 (germline): SEHNR, FQNEAQ (reference sequence). In DNA form, the CDR3 reads TGTGCCAGCAGCTTTTTAGGGGTCCGGGGCTACACCTTC. It encodes CASSFLGVRGYTF.

Written as DNA, the CDR3 is TGTGCCTGGAATAGGGGGAAGGCTAACTATGGCTACACCTTC. It specifies CAWNRGKANYGYTF. The genes are TRBV30 and TRBJ1-2; possible D gene TRBD1, 6 bases. CDR1 and CDR2 (germline): GTSNPN, SVGIG (reference sequence). Trimming stripped 4 bases from V and 0 bases from J, with 12 bases between. The CDR3 sequence is 14 residues long. Full variable domain (rest looked up from reference TRBV30 and TRBJ1-2): SQTIHQWPATLVQPVGSPLSLECTVEGTSNPNLYWYRQAAGRGLQLLFYSVGIGQISSEVPQNLSASRPQDRQFILSSKKLLLSDSGFYLCAWNRGKANYGYTFGSGTRLTVV.

The chain recombines TRBV28 with TRBJ1-1, with 7 bases matching TRBD1. Germline CDR1 MDHEN, CDR2 SYDVKM. The CDR3 length is 15 residues. V trimming: 7 bases; J trimming: 1 base; junction bases outside the gene matches: 9. The CDR3 region is CASTLGQAGNTEAFF. For the CDR3, the DNA is TGTGCCAGCACCCTAGGACAGGCGGGGAACACTGAAGCTTTCTTT.

In this sample, this clone turned up a few times. The J gene is TRBJ2-1, the V gene TRBV6-5; the D gene is possibly TRBD1 (7 bases). The CDR3 loop spans 14 amino acids. Germline CDR1 MNHEY, CDR2 SVGAGI. V shed 7 bases and J shed 5 bases, with 15 bases lying between them. The CDR3 sequence: CASTRTGLNNEQFF. The CDR3 DNA reads TGTGCCAGCACTCGGACAGGACTAAACAATGAGCAGTTCTTC.

The chain carries TRBV7-9 and TRBJ2-2; TRBD1 agrees at 9 bases. The CDR3 consists of 16 residues. Germline V lookup: CDR1 SEHNR, CDR2 FQNEAQ (reference sequence). J was trimmed by 2 bases and V by 5 bases; bases with no gene match: 6. This chain's CDR3 is CASSPRTGVNTGELFF. The CDR3 coding sequence is TGTGCCAGCAGCCCAAGGACAGGGGTTAACACCGGGGAGCTGTTTTTT.